This passage covers 18 T cell receptor beta chains from one sample sequenced in a study of control samples from healthy donors and cancer patients. The data were produced by immunoSEQ multiplex PCR, yet TCRdb's version contains in-frame clones alone and is incomplete. The table lists under 450,000 clones, more than 80% of them singletons. Sequencing was carried out using PBMCs. The origin of the receptors is a man in his forties with head and neck cancer.

This chain connects TRBV6-2 or TRBV6-3 to TRBJ1-5; a weak D match, TRBD1 (6 bases). Germline CDR1 reads MNHEY; CDR2 reads SVGEGT. V gave up 2 bases and J gave up 7 bases, with 15 bases separating them. CDR3 length equals 15 residues. CDR3 sequence reads: CASSYRSGARQPQHF. CDR3 nucleotide sequence: TGTGCCAGCAGTTACAGGTCAGGGGCACGGCAGCCCCAGCATTTT.

J is TRBJ1-3 and V is TRBV19; D unclear. V was trimmed by 1 base and J by 0 bases, leaving 7 bases between them. The CDR3 runs to 15 residues. Germline CDR1 and CDR2: LNHDA and SQIVND (reference sequence). CDR3 region: CASSIALHSGNTIYF. In DNA, the CDR3 is TGTGCCAGTAGTATAGCCCTGCACTCTGGAAACACCATATATTTT. Based on the CDR3 plus reference TRBV19 and TRBJ1-3, the full variable domain is DGGITQSPKYLFRKEGQNVTLSCEQNLNHDAMYWYRQDPGQGLRLIYYSQIVNDFQKGDIAEGYSVSREKKESFPLTVTSAQKNPTAFYLCASSIALHSGNTIYFGEGSWLTVV.

This clone came up once. The CDR3 sequence is CASSQVGQGGTYEQYF. CDR3 in DNA: TGTGCCAGCAGCCAAGTCGGCCAGGGGGGGACCTACGAGCAGTACTTC. This chain joins TRBV4-2 and TRBJ2-7, with D perhaps assigned TRBD1 or TRBD2 (7 bases each). This CDR3 has 16 amino acids. Germline V lookup: CDR1 LGHNA, CDR2 YNFKEQ. The germline V and J ends were trimmed by 1 base and 2 bases, with 15 bases remaining between them.

The chain employs TRBV6-1 and TRBJ1-2, with D maybe TRBD1 (6 bases). Trimming stripped 1 base from V and 4 bases from J, with 13 bases between. The CDR3 runs to 15 residues. Germline V gene sequence: CDR1 MNHNS, CDR2 SASEGT. CDR3 in amino acids: CASSEGGGRSYGYTF. The CDR3 nucleotides are TGTGCCAGCAGTGAAGGGGGGGGCAGAAGCTATGGCTACACCTTC.

The chain combines TRBV18 with TRBJ2-7; D ambiguous. V was clipped by 6 bases and J by 3 bases, with 12 bases between them. This CDR3 is 13 amino acids long. The germline gives CDR1 KGHSH, CDR2 LQKENI. Written as DNA, the CDR3 is TGTGCCAGCTCCCAGAATCGATTCTACGAGCAGTACTTC. Translating it yields CASSQNRFYEQYF. The complete variable domain, with remaining parts taken from reference TRBV18 and TRBJ2-7, reads NAGVMQNPRHLVRRRGQEARLRCSPMKGHSHVYWYRQLPEEGLKFMVYLQKENIIDESGMPKERFSAEFPKEGPSILRIQQVVRGDSAAYFCASSQNRFYEQYFGPGTRLTVT.

This chain uses TRBV19 with TRBJ1-1; D may be TRBD1 (5 bases). The germline V gene encodes CDR1 LNHDA and CDR2 SQIVND (reference sequence). The CDR3 runs 14 residues. Between the trimmed V and J ends, which lost 3 bases and 2 bases, there was a span of 10 bases. The CDR3 here is CASSILGGNTEAFF. The CDR3 DNA is TGTGCCAGTAGTATTCTTGGGGGTAACACTGAAGCTTTCTTT.

This clone was picked up one time. The genes are TRBV28 and TRBJ2-5, with 10 bases aligning to TRBD1. The CDR3 runs to 15 residues. The germline CDR1 and CDR2 sequences are MDHEN and SYDVKM. J gave up 2 bases and V 3 bases, and 3 bases lay outside the gene matches. CDR3 residues: CASSLRTGGQETQYF. CDR3 coding DNA: TGTGCCAGCAGTTTGCGGACAGGGGGACAAGAGACCCAGTACTTC.

The chain joins TRBV14 to TRBJ2-1, with 8 positions matching TRBD2. The ends lost 4 bases at V and 5 bases at J; junction bases unmatched: 7. Germline lookup yields CDR1 SGHDN and CDR2 FVKESK. This CDR3 has 15 amino acids. CDR3: CASSPGLDFHNEQFF. Here the CDR3 DNA reads TGTGCCAGCAGCCCGGGACTAGATTTTCACAATGAGCAGTTCTTC.

Turning to this clone: In the same sample, other DNA sequences code for this CDR3. This rearrangement joins TRBV28 to TRBJ1-1, with TRBD1 as a possible D gene (6 bases). Germline assignment: CDR1 MDHEN and CDR2 SYDVKM. The CDR3 runs to 14 residues. Trimming pared 5 bases from V and 1 base from J, leaving 11 bases between. This chain's CDR3 is CASSLGGGNTEAFF. DNA of the CDR3: TGTGCCAGCAGTCTAGGGGGGGGGAACACTGAAGCTTTCTTT. The variable domain in full, with the rest retrieved from reference TRBV28 and TRBJ1-1, is DVKVTQSSRYLVKRTGEKVFLECVQDMDHENMFWYRQDPGLGLRLIYFSYDVKMKEKGDIPEGYSVSREKKERFSLILESASTNQTSMYLCASSLGGGNTEAFFGQGTRLTVV.

The V gene is TRBV7-4, the J gene TRBJ2-7; no clear D. Germline V CDR1 and CDR2: SGHVT, SQSDAQ. V lost 8 bases to trimming and J lost 4 bases, with 15 bases between them. CDR3 length: 13 amino acids. The CDR3 nucleotides are TGTGCCAGCCTAAATGGGGTTCCTTACGAGCAGTACTTC. Translating it yields CASLNGVPYEQYF.

This chain uses TRBV28 with TRBJ2-2; D possibly uses TRBD1 or TRBD2 (5 bases each). Germline lookup yields CDR1 MDHEN and CDR2 SYDVKM. The CDR3 totals 15 residues. Between the trimmed V and J ends, which lost 6 bases and 3 bases, there was a span of 14 bases. CDR3 protein: CASSRRDRHTGELFF. In nucleotides, the CDR3 is TGTGCCAGCAGCCGAAGGGACCGCCACACCGGGGAGCTGTTTTTT.

The chain uses TRBV28 and TRBJ2-3; 10 bases are a match to TRBD2. CDR3 size: 16 residues. Germline CDR1 reads MDHEN; CDR2 reads SYDVKM. J gave up 4 bases and V 4 bases, and 8 bases lay outside the gene matches. As DNA, the CDR3 is TGTGCCAGCAGTTCCCATCTAGCGGGAGAAGCAGATACGCAGTATTTT. Its translation is CASSSHLAGEADTQYF.

The chain couples TRBV28 to TRBJ1-5; 7 positions agree with TRBD1. After removal of 4 bases from V and 4 bases from J, the junction contained 4 bases not matched to a gene. The germline gives CDR1 MDHEN, CDR2 SYDVKM. This CDR3 spans 14 amino acids. The CDR3 DNA sequence: TGTGCCAGCAGTTCCCCGACAGGGAATCAGCCCCAGCATTTT. This encodes CASSSPTGNQPQHF.

This clone was counted only a few times. This chain uses TRBV5-1 with TRBJ1-2, with D perhaps TRBD1 (5 bases). Trimming pared 4 bases from V and 4 bases from J, leaving 20 bases between. The CDR3 is 16 amino acids. Looked up from germline, CDR1 is SGHRS and CDR2 is YFSETQ. The CDR3 DNA reads as TGCGCCAGCAGCACCGAATACCAGGGATATGGCTATGGCTACACCTTC. Its translation: CASSTEYQGYGYGYTF.

The V and J genes are TRBV19 and TRBJ2-3; D is undetermined. The germline V gene encodes CDR1 LNHDA and CDR2 SQIVND (reference sequence). V lost 3 bases to trimming and J lost 2 bases, with 12 bases between them. The CDR3 totals 15 residues. The CDR3, as DNA: TGTGCCAGTAGTATTACGGGCGGACCCACAGATACGCAGTATTTT. Translated: CASSITGGPTDTQYF. The full variable domain, completed using reference TRBV19 and TRBJ2-3, is DGGITQSPKYLFRKEGQNVTLSCEQNLNHDAMYWYRQDPGQGLRLIYYSQIVNDFQKGDIAEGYSVSREKKESFPLTVTSAQKNPTAFYLCASSITGGPTDTQYFGPGTRLTVL.

This chain uses TRBV2 with TRBJ1-6, with D perhaps TRBD1 (5 bases). Germline V gives CDR1 SNHLY, CDR2 FYNNEI. V was trimmed by 8 bases and J by 7 bases, leaving 9 bases between them. This CDR3 region has 12 residues. This CDR3 reads CASSAGNSPLHF. In DNA form, the CDR3 reads TGTGCCAGCTCAGCAGGGAATTCACCCCTCCACTTT.

In the case of this clone: Compared with germline, one end of the junction differs, possibly owing to a read error. This rearrangement joins TRBV9 to TRBJ2-1; 9 nucleotides line up with TRBD2. In germline, CDR1 is SGDLS, CDR2 YYNGEE. The CDR3 is 13 residues long. The CDR3 sequence: CASSARRAGGALF. The CDR3 bases are TGTGCCAGCAGCGCCCGCCGGGCGGGAGGGGCGCTCTTC.

The rearrangement links TRBV5-1 to TRBJ2-7, with 9 bases that match TRBD1. The trim removed 5 bases at V and 3 bases at J, leaving 6 bases unmatched. Germline assignment: CDR1 SGHRS and CDR2 YFSETQ. The CDR3 covers 14 residues. In nucleotides, the CDR3 is TGCGCCAGCAGTATCCGGGACAGGGTCTACGAGCAGTACTTC. Translated, it gives CASSIRDRVYEQYF.